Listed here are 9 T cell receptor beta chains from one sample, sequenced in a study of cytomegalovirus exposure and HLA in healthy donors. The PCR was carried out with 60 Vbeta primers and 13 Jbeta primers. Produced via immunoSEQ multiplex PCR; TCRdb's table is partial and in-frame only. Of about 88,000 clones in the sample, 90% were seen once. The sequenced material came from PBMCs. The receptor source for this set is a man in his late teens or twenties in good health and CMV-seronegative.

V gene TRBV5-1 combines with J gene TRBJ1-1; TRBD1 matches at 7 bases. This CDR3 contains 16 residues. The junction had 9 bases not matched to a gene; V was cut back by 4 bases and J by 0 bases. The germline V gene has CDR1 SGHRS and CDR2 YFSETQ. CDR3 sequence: CASSVYPGQLNTEAFF. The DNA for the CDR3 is TGCGCCAGCAGCGTATATCCGGGACAGCTGAACACTGAAGCTTTCTTT.

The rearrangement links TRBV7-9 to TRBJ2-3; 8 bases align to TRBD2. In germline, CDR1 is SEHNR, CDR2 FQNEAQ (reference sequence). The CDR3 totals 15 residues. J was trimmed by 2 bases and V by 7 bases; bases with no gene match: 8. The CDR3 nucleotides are TGTGCCAGCATCCTTAGCGGGACTCCCACAGATACGCAGTATTTT. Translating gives CASILSGTPTDTQYF.

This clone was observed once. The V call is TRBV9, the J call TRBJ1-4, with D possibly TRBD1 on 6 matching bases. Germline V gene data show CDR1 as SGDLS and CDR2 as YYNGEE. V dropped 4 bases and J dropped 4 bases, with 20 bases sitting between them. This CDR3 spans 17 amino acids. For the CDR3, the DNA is TGTGCCAGCAGCCTCTGGGAGGGGGAGAGTGGTAATGAAAAACTGTTTTTT. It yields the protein CASSLWEGESGNEKLFF.

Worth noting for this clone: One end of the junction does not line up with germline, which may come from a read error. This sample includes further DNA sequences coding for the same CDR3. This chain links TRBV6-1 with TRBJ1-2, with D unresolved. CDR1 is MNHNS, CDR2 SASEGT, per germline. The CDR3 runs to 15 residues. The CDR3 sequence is CASSEVQGKRDGYTF. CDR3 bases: TGCGCCAGCAGTGAAGTACAAGGGAAGAGGGATGGCTACACCTTC.

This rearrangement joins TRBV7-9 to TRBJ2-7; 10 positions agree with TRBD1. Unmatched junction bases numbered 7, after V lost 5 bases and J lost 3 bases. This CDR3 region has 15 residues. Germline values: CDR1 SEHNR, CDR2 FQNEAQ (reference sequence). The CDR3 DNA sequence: TGTGCCAGCAGCGTCAAGACAGGGGGCGTCTACGAGCAGTACTTC. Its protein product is CASSVKTGGVYEQYF. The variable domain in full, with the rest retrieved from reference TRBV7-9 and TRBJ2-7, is DTGVSQNPRHKITKRGQNVTFRCDPISEHNRLYWYRQTLGQGPEFLTYFQNEAQLEKSRLLSDRFSAERPKGSFSTLEIQRTEQGDSAMYLCASSVKTGGVYEQYFGPGTRLTVT.

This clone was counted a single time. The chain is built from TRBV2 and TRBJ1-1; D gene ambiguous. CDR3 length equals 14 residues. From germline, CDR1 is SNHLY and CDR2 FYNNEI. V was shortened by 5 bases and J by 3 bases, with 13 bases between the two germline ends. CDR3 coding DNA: TGTGCCAGCAGTTTCCGTGGTCGGGACACTGAAGCTTTCTTT. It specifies CASSFRGRDTEAFF.

The CDR3 loop is CASTPIGYETSGYNEQFF. The CDR3 DNA follows: TGTGCCAGCACCCCGATCGGGTATGAGACTAGCGGATACAATGAGCAGTTCTTC. The J gene is TRBJ2-1, the V gene TRBV2, with 9 bases fitting TRBD2. The CDR3 runs to 18 residues. Germline V CDR1 and CDR2: SNHLY, FYNNEI. Unmatched junction bases numbered 17, after V lost 7 bases and J lost 4 bases.

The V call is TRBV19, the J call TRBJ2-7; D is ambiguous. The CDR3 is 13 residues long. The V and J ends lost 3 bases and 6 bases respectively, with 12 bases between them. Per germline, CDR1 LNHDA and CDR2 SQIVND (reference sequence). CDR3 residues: CASSIQGSGEQYF. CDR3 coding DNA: TGTGCCAGTAGTATCCAAGGCTCAGGCGAGCAGTACTTC. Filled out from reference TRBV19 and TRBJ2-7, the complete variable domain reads DGGITQSPKYLFRKEGQNVTLSCEQNLNHDAMYWYRQDPGQGLRLIYYSQIVNDFQKGDIAEGYSVSREKKESFPLTVTSAQKNPTAFYLCASSIQGSGEQYFGPGTRLTVT.

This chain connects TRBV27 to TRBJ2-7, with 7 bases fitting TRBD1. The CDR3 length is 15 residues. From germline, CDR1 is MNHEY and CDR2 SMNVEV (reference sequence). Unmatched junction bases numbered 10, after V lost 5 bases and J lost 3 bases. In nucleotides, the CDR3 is TGTGCCAGCAGTCGCACAGGGACAGAAGACTACGAGCAGTACTTC. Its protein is CASSRTGTEDYEQYF.